The 27 T cell receptor beta chains below all came from one sample that was sequenced in a study of cytomegalovirus exposure and HLA in healthy donors. This PCR relied on a set of 60 Vbeta primers and 13 Jbeta primers. The table came from immunoSEQ multiplex PCR; TCRdb's copy has only in-frame clones and leaves some out. The table includes over 100,000 clones, around three quarters detected once. Material for sequencing was PBMCs. The receptors shown here come from a woman under 40 in good health and CMV-seronegative.

The CDR3 region has the DNA TGTGCCAGCGCCGCCGTGAGTAGGACAGACTATGGCTACACCTTC. This translates into CASAAVSRTDYGYTF. This sequence joins TRBV28 and TRBJ1-2; a weak D match, TRBD1 (6 bases). The V gene's germline CDR1 is MDHEN and CDR2 SYDVKM. With 8 bases removed from V and 3 bases from J, the gap between germline ends came to 19 bases. This CDR3 comprises 15 residues.

The gene calls are TRBV5-1 and TRBJ1-1; D is unclear. Germline V gene sequence: CDR1 SGHRS, CDR2 YFSETQ. The length of the CDR3 is 15 residues. The V end lost 4 bases, the J end lost 1 base, and 14 bases lay between the germline ends. CDR3 protein: CASSPGNTANTEAFF. The CDR3 coding sequence is TGCGCCAGCAGCCCCGGAAATACAGCGAACACTGAAGCTTTCTTT.

This clone was found a few times. The V call is TRBV12-5, the J call TRBJ1-1, with 8 bases fitting TRBD1. With 4 bases clipped from V and 1 base from J, the junction kept 2 bases outside the gene matches. There are 14 residues in the CDR3. Germline assignment: CDR1 LGHNT and CDR2 FRNRAP. The CDR3 nucleotides read TGTGCTAGTGGTTCAGGGGGCACGAACACTGAAGCTTTCTTT. Translated: CASGSGGTNTEAFF.

The genes are TRBV5-5 and TRBJ1-1; 11 bases are shared with TRBD1. CDR1 and CDR2 from the germline V gene are SGHKS and YYEKEE (reference sequence). The CDR3 runs 16 residues. J lost 7 bases, V lost 4 bases, and 12 bases had no gene match. The CDR3 bases are TGTGCCAGCAGCCGAGGACAGGGGGCAGGGGAGTTTGAAGCTTTCTTT. As protein: CASSRGQGAGEFEAFF.

The chain uses TRBV5-1 and TRBJ2-1; the match to TRBD1 covers 10 bases. There are 19 residues in the CDR3. The germline CDR1 and CDR2 sequences are SGHRS and YFSETQ. V shed 3 bases and J 1 base; nucleotides not matched to a gene: 13. CDR3 region: CASSSSEWTGGFSYNEQFF. The CDR3 coding sequence is TGCGCCAGCAGCTCTTCCGAATGGACAGGGGGATTTTCCTACAATGAGCAGTTCTTC.

This chain joins TRBV4-3 and TRBJ2-6; possible D gene TRBD1, 6 bases. Trimming left V 0 bases short and J 2 bases short, with 8 bases between. Looked up from germline, CDR1 is LGHNA and CDR2 is YSLEER. CDR3 size: 16 residues. The CDR3 region is CASSQDAGAGANVLTF. The CDR3 nucleotides read TGCGCCAGCAGCCAAGATGCAGGGGCTGGGGCCAACGTCCTGACTTTC.

This clone showed up just a few times. The chain carries TRBV25-1 and TRBJ2-1; 7 bases map to TRBD2. CDR1 and CDR2 from the germline V gene are MGHDK and SYGVNS. CDR3 length: 17 amino acids. Trimming at V came to 6 bases and at J to 2 bases, leaving 13 bases not matched to a gene. The CDR3 here is CASSPRYSGRAYNEQFF. The CDR3 DNA sequence: TGTGCCAGCAGCCCCCGGTACTCGGGGAGGGCCTACAATGAGCAGTTCTTC.

This rearrangement joins TRBV6-1 to TRBJ1-6; the D gene is possibly TRBD1 (6 bases). This CDR3 region has 15 residues. Trimming removed 9 bases from V and 0 bases from J, with 12 bases in between. Per the germline V gene, CDR1 is MNHNS and CDR2 is SASEGT. The CDR3 sequence: CASKKDSSYNSPLHF. DNA of the CDR3: TGTGCCAGTAAAAAGGACAGCTCCTATAATTCACCCCTCCACTTT.

V and J are TRBV7-9 and TRBJ2-5, with 8 positions matching TRBD1. This CDR3 has 15 amino acids. V dropped 4 bases and J dropped 3; count of bases not matched to a gene: 7. CDR1 SEHNR and CDR2 FQNEAQ come from the germline V gene (reference sequence). The CDR3, as DNA: TGTGCCAGCAGCTCAGGACAGGGAAGGGAAGAGACCCAGTACTTC. Translating gives CASSSGQGREETQYF.

The chain combines TRBV29-1 with TRBJ1-2; weak D call: TRBD1 (6 bases). Deletions cut 3 bases from V and 7 bases from J, with 15 bases between. The CDR3 has 13 amino acids. The germline CDR1 and CDR2 sequences are SQVTM and ANQGSEA. Here the CDR3 DNA reads TGCAGCGTTGATTCCCCAGGGGTTGGTGGCTACACCTTC. Its translation is CSVDSPGVGGYTF. The variable domain in full, completed from reference TRBV29-1 and TRBJ1-2, reads SAVISQKPSRDICQRGTSLTIQCQVDSQVTMMFWYRQQPGQSLTLIATANQGSEATYESGFVIDKFPISRPNLTFSTLTVSNMSPEDSSIYLCSVDSPGVGGYTFGSGTRLTVV.

The V call is TRBV2, the J call TRBJ1-4; 9 bases fit TRBD1. The CDR3 covers 13 residues. Germline CDR1 SNHLY, CDR2 FYNNEI. The ends lost 8 bases at V and 6 bases at J; junction bases unmatched: 4. The DNA for the CDR3 is TGTGCCAGCGGGGACAGGGTGTATGAAAAACTGTTTTTT. Its protein is CASGDRVYEKLFF.

The CDR3 protein is CASSISAEGPGTEAFF. CDR3 in DNA: TGTGCCAGTAGTATTAGCGCGGAGGGACCGGGCACTGAAGCTTTCTTT. The J gene is TRBJ1-1, the V gene TRBV19; possible D gene TRBD1, 5 bases. CDR3 length: 16 residues. In germline, CDR1 is LNHDA, CDR2 SQIVND (reference sequence). V lost 3 bases to trimming and J lost 4 bases, with 18 bases between them.

DNA of the CDR3: TGTGCCAGTAGGCCCCCACCGGGACAGGGGGTGGGTTGGTATTTT. It translates to CASRPPPGQGVGWYF. This chain joins TRBV19 and TRBJ2-3; 11 nucleotides line up with TRBD1. With V trimmed by 6 bases and J by 14 bases, 16 bases remained unmatched. This CDR3 comprises 15 residues. Germline V CDR1 and CDR2: LNHDA, SQIVND (reference sequence).

This clone showed up just once. CDR3 sequence: CSVEDNRGQGYTF. CDR3 bases: TGCAGCGTTGAAGACAACAGGGGGCAGGGCTACACCTTC. The chain links TRBV29-1 to TRBJ1-2; 9 bases map to TRBD1. Germline CDR1 reads SQVTM; CDR2 reads ANQGSEA. J gave up 8 bases and V 0 bases, and 4 bases lay outside the gene matches. This CDR3 has 13 residues.

As concerns this clone: Other DNA sequences within the sample encode an identical CDR3. This chain links TRBV19 with TRBJ1-1; D gene ambiguous. The ends were cut back, 6 bases at V and 1 base at J, with 6 bases in the middle. This CDR3 has 12 amino acids. Germline assignment: CDR1 LNHDA and CDR2 SQIVND (reference sequence). The CDR3 DNA follows: TGTGCCAGTAGGCCAGGGAACACTGAAGCTTTCTTT. This sequence encodes CASRPGNTEAFF.

This clone occurred a few times. The chain combines TRBV7-9 with TRBJ1-1; 7 positions match TRBD1. V dropped 5 bases and J dropped 11; count of bases not matched to a gene: 8. The CDR3 has 12 amino acids. Germline loops: CDR1 SEHNR, CDR2 FQNEAQ (reference sequence). CDR3 residues: CASSDRDLCAFF. The DNA of the CDR3 is TGTGCCAGCAGCGACAGGGACCTCTGCGCTTTCTTT.

This clone was seen just once. This chain links TRBV13 with TRBJ2-7; 9 bases line up with TRBD2. With V trimmed by 3 bases and J by 4 bases, 7 bases remained unmatched. Germline CDR1 is PRHDT and CDR2 is FYEKMQ (reference sequence). CDR3 size: 15 residues. The CDR3 DNA sequence: TGTGCCAGCAGCTTCAGTGGTCTAGCGGGATACGAGCAGTACTTC. Its protein product is CASSFSGLAGYEQYF.

This chain joins TRBV19 and TRBJ2-6; 7 bases are a match to TRBD1. V lost 5 bases to trimming and J lost 2 bases; unmatched junction nucleotides: 3. From germline, CDR1 is LNHDA and CDR2 SQIVND (reference sequence). The CDR3 covers 15 residues. The CDR3 loop is CASSLTGAGANVLTF. The CDR3 DNA follows: TGTGCCAGTAGTCTCACAGGGGCTGGGGCCAACGTCCTGACTTTC. The whole variable domain, remainder taken from reference TRBV19 and TRBJ2-6, is DGGITQSPKYLFRKEGQNVTLSCEQNLNHDAMYWYRQDPGQGLRLIYYSQIVNDFQKGDIAEGYSVSREKKESFPLTVTSAQKNPTAFYLCASSLTGAGANVLTFGAGSRLTVL.

The gene calls are TRBV6-1 and TRBJ1-1; the match to TRBD1 covers 7 bases. Germline lookup yields CDR1 MNHNS and CDR2 SASEGT. The CDR3 covers 14 residues. V dropped 7 bases and J dropped 4; count of bases not matched to a gene: 9. The CDR3 DNA reads TGTGCCAGCATGAAAGACAGGGTCTCCACTGAAGCTTTCTTT. Its protein is CASMKDRVSTEAFF.

This sequence joins TRBV6-5 and TRBJ2-5; TRBD2 might be the D (6 bases). Germline lookup yields CDR1 MNHEY and CDR2 SVGAGI. With 8 bases removed from V and 1 base from J, the gap between germline ends came to 17 bases. CDR3 size: 15 residues. CDR3 amino acids: CASLNLGGSQETQYF. CDR3 DNA sequence: TGTGCCAGCCTAAATTTGGGGGGTTCCCAAGAGACCCAGTACTTC.

The chain employs TRBV29-1 and TRBJ1-1; possibly TRBD1 for D (6 bases). V lost 5 bases to trimming and J lost 11 bases, with 24 bases between them. The CDR3 is 14 residues long. The germline CDR1 and CDR2 sequences are SQVTM and ANQGSEA. The CDR3 sequence: CSVPQAGASPSAFF. For the CDR3, the DNA is TGCAGCGTTCCCCAGGCAGGGGCTTCGCCGTCGGCTTTCTTT.

The CDR3 region has the DNA TGTGCCAGCCGGCGGGGCCTCTCTGGGGCCAACGTCCTGACTTTC. Protein product: CASRRGLSGANVLTF. The chain couples TRBV9 to TRBJ2-6, with D possibly matching TRBD2 (6 bases). The germline V gene encodes CDR1 SGDLS and CDR2 YYNGEE. Trimming left V 7 bases short and J 0 bases short, with 11 bases between. CDR3 length equals 15 residues.

The CDR3 protein is CASSLASGREEGAFF. CDR3 coding DNA: TGCGCCAGCAGCTTGGCCTCCGGCAGGGAGGAAGGGGCTTTCTTT. The V call is TRBV5-1, the J call TRBJ1-1; maybe TRBD1 (5 bases). In germline, CDR1 is SGHRS, CDR2 YFSETQ. This CDR3 has 15 amino acids. V was trimmed by 0 bases and J by 11 bases, leaving 20 bases between them.

This chain joins TRBV18 and TRBJ2-2; D gene ambiguous. The CDR3 sequence is 14 residues long. Germline assignment: CDR1 KGHSH and CDR2 LQKENI. Trimming left V 6 bases short and J 3 bases short, with 11 bases between. The CDR3 nucleotides are TGTGCCAGCTCTTTACAGCAAGACACCGGGGAGCTGTTTTTT. Its translation is CASSLQQDTGELFF. The complete variable domain, with remaining parts taken from reference TRBV18 and TRBJ2-2, reads NAGVMQNPRHLVRRRGQEARLRCSPMKGHSHVYWYRQLPEEGLKFMVYLQKENIIDESGMPKERFSAEFPKEGPSILRIQQVVRGDSAAYFCASSLQQDTGELFFGEGSRLTVL.

The chain uses TRBV6-5 and TRBJ2-4, with TRBD1 identical over 11 bases. Trimming cost V 0 bases and J 8 bases; bases outside gene matches: 3. The CDR3 loop spans 15 amino acids. Germline CDR1 and CDR2: MNHEY and SVGAGI. The CDR3 here is CASSYSGTGGYIQYF. In DNA form, the CDR3 reads TGTGCCAGCAGTTACTCGGGGACAGGGGGGTACATTCAGTACTTC.

The gene calls are TRBV4-3 and TRBJ1-1; 9 nucleotides agree with TRBD1. CDR1 and CDR2 from the germline V gene are LGHNA and YSLEER. The CDR3 contains 17 residues. J was trimmed by 4 bases and V by 4 bases; bases with no gene match: 13. In DNA form, the CDR3 reads TGCGCCAGCAGCCCCCGCGGACAGGGGTCATTGGGCACTGAAGCTTTCTTT. This translates into CASSPRGQGSLGTEAFF.

The table lists this clone with a few counts. V usage is TRBV25-1 and J usage is TRBJ1-1, with 9 bases fitting TRBD1. Trimming took 2 bases from V and 0 from J; bases not matched to a gene: 1. The CDR3 has 15 amino acids. CDR1 is MGHDK, CDR2 SYGVNS, per germline. The CDR3 reads CASSEGTGMNTEAFF. Written as DNA, the CDR3 is TGTGCCAGCAGTGAAGGGACAGGGATGAACACTGAAGCTTTCTTT.